This T cell receptor (beta chain) is from a study of blood T cell repertoires in COVID-19. Study information: The study drew acute and convalescent COVID-19 samples from the United States, Italy and Spain.

Trimming at V came to 5 bases and at J to 4 bases, leaving 17 bases not matched to a gene. The CDR3 is made up of 18 amino acids. Per germline, CDR1 SGHVS and CDR2 FQNEAQ. Original processing methods: Reference gene primer amplification gave estimated nucleated cell counts. Clones were sequenced by immunoSEQ multiplex PCR, and TCRdb holds only the in-frame ones, with some missing. Clonal size and the V and J genes are those of that table, whereas D and trimming came from the DNA. The data show some 270,000 clones, 84% seen once. This clone was detected only once. Sequenced sample: peripheral blood. The chain has TRBV7-8 and TRBJ2-1; 7 nucleotides agree with TRBD1. This receptor was taken from a woman aged 40 to 55 who had recovered from COVID-19. The CDR3 DNA reads TGTGCCAGCAGCCCCCCGGACAGGTCCCAAGGATATTACAATGAGCAGTTCTTC. Protein sequence: CASSPPDRSQGYYNEQFF.